Listed below are T cell receptor beta chains from one sample, sequenced in a study of T cells in Graves' hyperthyroidism and ophthalmopathy. TCRdb re-called the multiplex PCR reads with MiXCR, one entry per CDR3 protein. The table includes more than 550,000 distinct CDR3 sequences, about 18% detected once. Specimen: blood. These receptor sequences come from a middle-aged man with Graves' hyperthyroidism. The CDR3 runs from the conserved cysteine through the conserved F or W. A D gene is named only where the DNA matches it firmly. Expanded clones get a size class; other rows say once, few or many, or leave the size out.

size: many; V: TRBV12-3/TRBV12-4; D: TRBD2; J: TRBJ2-1; CDR3: CASVAGTSDNNEQFF; DNA: TGTGCCAGCGTCGCAGGGACTAGCGATAACAATGAGCAGTTCTTC
size: .; V: TRBV5-1; D: .; J: TRBJ1-5; CDR3: CASKETDSNQPQHF; DNA: TGCGCCAGCAAGGAGACAGATAGCAATCAGCCCCAGCATTTT
size: many; V: TRBV28; D: .; J: TRBJ1-1; CDR3: CASRSEAFF; DNA: TGTGCCAGCAGAAGCGAAGCTTTCTTT
size: few; V: TRBV29-1; D: TRBD2; J: TRBJ2-1; CDR3: CSVGFSGLYNEQFF; DNA: TGCAGCGTTGGATTTAGCGGGCTTTACAATGAGCAGTTCTTC
size: .; V: TRBV4-1; D: TRBD1; J: TRBJ1-2; CDR3: CASSSEPQGSGGYTF; DNA: TGCGCCAGCAGCTCAGAACCACAGGGGTCTGGTGGCTACACCTTC
size: many; V: TRBV11-2; D: .; J: TRBJ1-2; CDR3: CASSRTDYGYTF; DNA: TGTGCCAGCAGCCGGACGGACTATGGCTACACCTTC
size: many; V: TRBV7-9; D: .; J: TRBJ2-7; CDR3: CASSLVQGHSYEQYF; DNA: TGTGCCAGCAGCTTAGTCCAGGGGCACTCCTACGAGCAGTACTTC
size: few; V: TRBV18; D: .; J: TRBJ2-5; CDR3: CASSPGTDETQYF; DNA: TGTGCCAGCTCACCCGGGACCGATGAGACCCAGTACTTC
size: many; V: TRBV19; D: .; J: TRBJ1-1; CDR3: CASSFLSQMNTEAFF; DNA: TGTGCCAGTAGTTTCCTTTCCCAAATGAACACTGAAGCTTTCTTT
size: many; V: TRBV10-3; D: .; J: TRBJ1-1; CDR3: CAISEREGGESEAFF; DNA: TGTGCCATCAGTGAGAGAGAAGGGGGAGAATCAGAAGCTTTCTTT
size: .; V: TRBV30; D: .; J: TRBJ2-7; CDR3: CARSGTSYEQYF; DNA: TGTGCCCGGTCAGGTACCTCCTACGAGCAGTACTTC
size: few; V: TRBV19; D: .; J: TRBJ2-7; CDR3: CASSISSGYEQYF; DNA: TGTGCCAGTAGTATCAGTAGCGGCTACGAGCAGTACTTC
size: many; V: TRBV2; D: TRBD1; J: TRBJ1-5; CDR3: CASSEVGWDRTQPQHF; DNA: TGTGCCAGCAGTGAAGTGGGATGGGACAGGACTCAGCCCCAGCATTTT
size: .; V: TRBV24-1; D: TRBD1; J: TRBJ1-1; CDR3: CATSDNRGEAFF; DNA: TGTGCCACCAGTGATAACAGGGGTGAAGCTTTCTTT
size: .; V: TRBV4-3; D: .; J: TRBJ2-7; CDR3: CASSQRDGSYEQYF; DNA: TGCGCCAGCAGCCAAAGGGACGGATCCTACGAGCAGTACTTC
size: many; V: TRBV10-3; D: .; J: TRBJ2-2; CDR3: CASRPSAGELFF; DNA: TGTGCCAGCCGGCCGTCAGCCGGGGAGCTGTTTTTT
size: many; V: TRBV27; D: .; J: TRBJ1-2; CDR3: CASSLSQGGVLYGYTF; DNA: TGTGCCAGCAGTTTGTCACAGGGAGGTGTGTTGTATGGCTACACCTTC
size: .; V: TRBV5-1; D: .; J: TRBJ2-6; CDR3: CASSSSTVSGANVLTF; DNA: TGCGCCAGCAGCTCATCGACCGTCTCTGGGGCCAACGTCCTGACTTTC
size: once; V: TRBV20-1; D: TRBD2; J: TRBJ2-2; CDR3: CSATKTRTSGLNTGELFF; DNA: TGCAGTGCTACGAAGACGAGGACTAGCGGGTTGAACACCGGGGAGCTGTTTTTT
size: many; V: TRBV7-9; D: .; J: TRBJ2-7; CDR3: CASSRGQYEQYF; DNA: TGTGCCAGCAGCCGTGGACAGTACGAGCAGTACTTC
size: .; V: TRBV18; D: .; J: TRBJ1-1; CDR3: CASSSGTGSYSFMNTEAFF; DNA: TGTGCCAGCTCATCCGGGACCGGGAGCTATTCTTTCATGAACACTGAAGCTTTCTTT
size: many; V: TRBV2; D: .; J: TRBJ2-7; CDR3: CASSRTDEQYF; DNA: TGTGCCAGCAGCAGGACGGACGAGCAGTACTTC
size: many; V: TRBV9; D: TRBD2; J: TRBJ2-7; CDR3: CASSASGSASYEQYF; DNA: TGTGCCAGCAGCGCCAGCGGGAGCGCCTCCTACGAGCAGTACTTC
size: many; V: TRBV18; D: .; J: TRBJ1-2; CDR3: CASSPQDSHYGYTF; DNA: TGTGCCAGCTCACCACAAGACAGCCACTATGGCTACACCTTC
size: .; V: TRBV3-1; D: TRBD1; J: TRBJ2-5; CDR3: CATSSTGKGQETQYF; DNA: TGTGCCACCTCCTCGACAGGGAAGGGCCAAGAGACCCAGTACTTC
size: many; V: TRBV28; D: .; J: TRBJ2-1; CDR3: CASRGWNEESSYNEQFF; DNA: TGTGCCAGCAGGGGGTGGAACGAGGAAAGCTCCTACAATGAGCAGTTCTTC
size: many; V: TRBV28; D: .; J: TRBJ1-1; CDR3: CASRGPYSGTEAFF; DNA: TGTGCCAGCAGGGGCCCGTACTCAGGCACTGAAGCTTTCTTT
size: .; V: TRBV10-2; D: .; J: TRBJ2-4; CDR3: CASSRDGKNIQYF; DNA: TGCGCCAGCAGTCGGGACGGAAAAAACATTCAGTACTTC
size: once; V: TRBV2; D: .; J: TRBJ1-5; CDR3: CASRARVGGGHQPQHF; DNA: TGTGCCAGCAGGGCCAGGGTAGGGGGTGGGCATCAGCCCCAGCATTTT
size: .; V: TRBV29-1; D: TRBD1; J: TRBJ1-1; CDR3: CSVWDRGALEAFF; DNA: TGCAGCGTATGGGACAGGGGGGCTTTGGAGGCTTTCTTT
size: .; V: TRBV7-9; D: .; J: TRBJ1-1; CDR3: CASSYNREVGNTEAFF; DNA: TGTGCCAGCAGCTACAACAGGGAGGTCGGGAACACTGAAGCTTTCTTT
size: .; V: TRBV25-1; D: TRBD1; J: TRBJ2-3; CDR3: CASSTGTGSLGTQYF; DNA: TGTGCCAGCAGTACAGGGACAGGTTCCCTTGGTACGCAGTATTTT
size: few; V: TRBV2; D: .; J: TRBJ2-7; CDR3: CASSESYSYEQYF; DNA: TGTGCCAGCAGTGAGAGCTATTCTTACGAGCAGTACTTC